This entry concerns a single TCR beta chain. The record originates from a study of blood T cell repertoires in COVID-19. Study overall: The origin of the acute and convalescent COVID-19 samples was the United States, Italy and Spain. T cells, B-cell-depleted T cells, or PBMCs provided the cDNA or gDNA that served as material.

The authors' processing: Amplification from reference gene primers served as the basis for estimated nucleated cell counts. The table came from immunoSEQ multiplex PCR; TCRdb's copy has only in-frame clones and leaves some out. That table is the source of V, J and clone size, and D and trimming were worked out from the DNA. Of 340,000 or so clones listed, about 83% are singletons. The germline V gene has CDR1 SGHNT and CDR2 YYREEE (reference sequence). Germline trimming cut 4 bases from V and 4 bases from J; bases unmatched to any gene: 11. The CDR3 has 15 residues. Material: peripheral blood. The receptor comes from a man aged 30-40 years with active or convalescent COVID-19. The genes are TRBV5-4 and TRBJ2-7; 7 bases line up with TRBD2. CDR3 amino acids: CASSGGDYGSYEQYF. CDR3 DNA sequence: TGTGCCAGCAGCGGGGGGGACTACGGATCTTACGAGCAGTACTTC.